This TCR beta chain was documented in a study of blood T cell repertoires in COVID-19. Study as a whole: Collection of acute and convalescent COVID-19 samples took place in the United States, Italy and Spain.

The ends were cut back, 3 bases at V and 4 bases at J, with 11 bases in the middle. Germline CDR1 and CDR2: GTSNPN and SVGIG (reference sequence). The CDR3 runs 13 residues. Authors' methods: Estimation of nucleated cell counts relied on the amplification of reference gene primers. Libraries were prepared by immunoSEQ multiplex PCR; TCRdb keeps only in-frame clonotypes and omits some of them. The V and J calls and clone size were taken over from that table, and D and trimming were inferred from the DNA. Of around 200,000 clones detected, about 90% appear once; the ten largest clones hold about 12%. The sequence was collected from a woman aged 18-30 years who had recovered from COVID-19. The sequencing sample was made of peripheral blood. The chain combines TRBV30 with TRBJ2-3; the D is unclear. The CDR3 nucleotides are TGTGCCTGGAGCCCCCCCCCGTCAGATACGCAGTATTTT. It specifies CAWSPPPSDTQYF.